These 20 T cell receptor beta chains were sequenced from one sample in a study of early T cells in non-severe SARS-CoV-2 infection. One entry per CDR3 protein results from TCRdb running MiXCR on the 5' RACE reads. The sample holds some 77,000 distinct CDR3 sequences, approximately 5% seen once. This specimen consisted of whole blood, obtained at baseline. Every receptor here comes from an adult who was a healthcare worker with PCR-confirmed SARS-CoV-2 infection or an uninfected control (not recorded which).

In this sample, this clonotype turned up many times. This rearrangement joins TRBV29-1 to TRBJ2-7; 8 bases match TRBD1. V shed 0 bases and J 3 bases; nucleotides not matched to a gene: 13. CDR3 size: 17 residues. The germline V gene encodes CDR1 SQVTM and CDR2 ANQGSEA. CDR3 DNA sequence: TGCAGCGTTGAAGAGGCCAGGACAGGGTCTAGGGGCTACGAGCAGTACTTC. Residues: CSVEEARTGSRGYEQYF.

In its sample, this clonotype was seen many times. The chain couples TRBV5-6 to TRBJ2-7; D is unclear. The germline V gene has CDR1 SGHDT and CDR2 YYEEEE. The CDR3 sequence is 12 residues long. Trimming cost V 4 bases and J 4 bases, with 9 bases left between them. In nucleotides, the CDR3 is TGTGCCAGCAGCGTGGTCCGTTACGAGCAGTACTTC. It codes for CASSVVRYEQYF.

This clonotype was found many times. This chain joins TRBV7-9 and TRBJ1-2; D unclear. CDR1 SEHNR and CDR2 FQNEAQ come from the germline V gene (reference sequence). The CDR3 consists of 11 residues. V was clipped by 10 bases and J by 4 bases, with 10 bases between them. CDR3 protein: CATGVGYGYTF. Written as DNA, the CDR3 is TGTGCCACCGGCGTGGGCTATGGCTACACCTTC.

This clonotype has more than one count but fewer than ten. The rearrangement links TRBV11-3 to TRBJ2-7; D is unclear. Germline V gene sequence: CDR1 SGHNT, CDR2 YENEEA. The CDR3 has 13 amino acids. Trimming took 10 bases from V and 3 from J, leaving 16 bases between them. The CDR3 sequence is CATAPNRVYEQYF. The CDR3 bases are TGTGCCACCGCGCCAAACAGAGTCTACGAGCAGTACTTC. Looking up the rest from reference TRBV11-3 and TRBJ2-7 gives the full variable domain: EAGVVQSPRYKIIEKKQPVAFWCNPISGHNTLYWYLQNLGQGPELLIRYENEEAVDDSQLPKDRFSAERLKGVDSTLKIQPAELGDSAVYLCATAPNRVYEQYFGPGTRLTVT.

The gene calls are TRBV28 and TRBJ2-7; possibly TRBD2 for D (6 bases). Trimming removed 5 bases at V and 4 bases at J, with 18 bases between. CDR3 length: 15 amino acids. Germline CDR1 MDHEN, CDR2 SYDVKM. Here the CDR3 DNA reads TGTGCCAGCAGTCCCGGAGCGGGCCCGAGGTACGAGCAGTACTTC. It specifies CASSPGAGPRYEQYF.

This clonotype was detected ten times or more. The V call is TRBV10-2, the J call TRBJ2-4, with D possibly matching TRBD1 (5 bases). This CDR3 is 16 amino acids long. Germline lookup yields CDR1 WSHSY and CDR2 SAAADI. Between the trimmed V and J ends, which lost 7 bases and 1 base, there was a span of 17 bases. The CDR3 DNA reads TGCGCCAGCATGGCTCTTCCTGGGGCGGCCAAAAACATTCAGTACTTC. This encodes CASMALPGAAKNIQYF.

This clonotype was counted ten times or more. J is TRBJ2-7 and V is TRBV4-2; TRBD2 might be the D (5 bases). Germline CDR1 LGHNA, CDR2 YNFKEQ. This CDR3 is built from 13 residues. Trimming pared 4 bases from V and 6 bases from J, leaving 13 bases between. CDR3 DNA sequence: TGTGCCAGCAGCCTAGGACTCTTCACCGAGCAGTACTTC. It yields the protein CASSLGLFTEQYF.

This clonotype was observed a few times. This chain uses TRBV30 with TRBJ2-1; 7 nucleotides line up with TRBD1. Germline loops: CDR1 GTSNPN, CDR2 SVGIG (reference sequence). V was clipped by 7 bases and J by 4 bases; unmatched bases: 10. CDR3 length: 14 amino acids. The CDR3 DNA follows: TGTGCCTTCCTCCCCCGGGACAGATACAATGAGCAGTTCTTC. It encodes CAFLPRDRYNEQFF. Full variable domain (remainder filled in from reference TRBV30 and TRBJ2-1): SQTIHQWPATLVQPVGSPLSLECTVEGTSNPNLYWYRQAAGRGLQLLFYSVGIGQISSEVPQNLSASRPQDRQFILSSKKLLLSDSGFYLCAFLPRDRYNEQFFGPGTRLTVL.

This clonotype was seen at least ten times. The rearrangement links TRBV7-9 to TRBJ1-2; no definite D call. The CDR3 is 12 residues long. CDR1 is SEHNR and CDR2 is FQNEAQ in the germline V gene (reference sequence). The V end was cut by 1 base, the J end by 6 bases, with 6 bases between. CDR3 protein: CASSLDGHGYTF. In nucleotides, the CDR3 is TGTGCCAGCAGCTTAGATGGACATGGCTACACCTTC.

The table lists this clonotype with many counts. Written as DNA, the CDR3 is TGTGCCAGCAGTTACCCGCTGGACGGATTCTCCTACAATGAGCAGTTCTTC. It yields the protein CASSYPLDGFSYNEQFF. The gene calls are TRBV6-2 or TRBV6-3 and TRBJ2-1; unclear D gene. There are 17 residues in the CDR3. CDR1 MNHEY and CDR2 SVGEGT come from the germline V gene. Between the trimmed V and J ends, which lost 2 bases and 0 bases, there was a span of 14 bases.

This clonotype was detected many times. The CDR3 loop is CAWSRRETYNSPLHF. The DNA for the CDR3 is TGTGCCTGGTCGCGGAGGGAAACCTATAATTCACCCCTCCACTTT. The chain joins TRBV30 to TRBJ1-6; no firm D call. CDR3 length equals 15 residues. V lost 5 bases to trimming and J lost 2 bases, with 13 bases between them. The germline CDR1 and CDR2 sequences are GTSNPN and SVGIG (reference sequence).

The J gene is TRBJ2-7, the V gene TRBV9; either TRBD1 or TRBD2 may fit D (5 bases each). This CDR3 comprises 13 residues. V dropped 4 bases and J dropped 2 bases, with 10 bases sitting between them. The V gene's germline CDR1 is SGDLS and CDR2 YYNGEE. This CDR3 is CASSYGAAYEQYF. CDR3 in DNA: TGTGCCAGCAGCTACGGGGCGGCCTACGAGCAGTACTTC. The whole variable domain, remainder taken from reference TRBV9 and TRBJ2-7, is DSGVTQTPKHLITATGQRVTLRCSPRSGDLSVYWYQQSLDQGLQFLIQYYNGEERAKGNILERFSAQQFPDLHSELNLSSLELGDSALYFCASSYGAAYEQYFGPGTRLTVT.

This clonotype showed up just a few times. The V and J genes are TRBV4-1 and TRBJ2-2; TRBD2 agrees at 10 bases. CDR3 length: 16 residues. Germline V lookup: CDR1 MGHRA, CDR2 YSYEKL. V lost 2 bases, J lost 5 bases, and 5 bases stayed unmatched. The CDR3 sequence: CASSQSSGGITGELFF. CDR3 nucleotides: TGCGCCAGCAGCCAATCTAGCGGGGGTATAACCGGGGAGCTGTTTTTT.

Many counts were recorded for this clonotype. This rearrangement joins TRBV10-1 to TRBJ2-3; D might be TRBD2 (5 bases). Trimming removed 7 bases from V and 2 bases from J, with 31 bases in between. Germline V gene lookup returns CDR1 WNHNN and CDR2 SYGVQD (reference sequence). The CDR3 runs 20 residues. The CDR3 loop reads CASMPRNKGRPSGFTDTQYF. The CDR3 DNA reads as TGCGCCAGCATGCCGCGGAACAAAGGCAGGCCGAGCGGTTTCACAGATACGCAGTATTTT.

This clonotype was found a few times. The chain combines TRBV4-1 with TRBJ2-7; TRBD1 or TRBD2 may be the D gene (5 bases each). The V gene lost 1 base and the J gene lost 3 bases, with 13 bases spanning the gap. Germline CDR1 and CDR2: MGHRA and YSYEKL. There are 15 residues in the CDR3. CDR3 residues: CASSQAARGDYEQYF. The CDR3 DNA reads TGCGCCAGCAGCCAAGCGGCGAGAGGGGACTACGAGCAGTACTTC.

This clonotype was counted at least ten times. V gene TRBV28 combines with J gene TRBJ2-5; D unresolved. The CDR3 consists of 13 residues. Germline-derived CDR1 and CDR2 are MDHEN and SYDVKM. V was shortened by 4 bases and J by 3 bases, with 9 bases between the two germline ends. The chain's CDR3 is CASSSLGKETQYF. The CDR3 DNA sequence: TGTGCCAGCAGTTCATTGGGGAAAGAGACCCAGTACTTC.

In its sample, this clonotype was seen a few times. This sequence joins TRBV18 and TRBJ2-7; 13 nucleotides line up with TRBD2. The CDR3 spans 15 residues. J was trimmed by 0 bases and V by 6 bases; bases with no gene match: 2. Germline V gene lookup returns CDR1 KGHSH and CDR2 LQKENI. The CDR3 is CASSRTSGSSYEQYF. CDR3 sequence (DNA): TGTGCCAGCTCCCGGACTAGCGGGAGCTCCTACGAGCAGTACTTC.

At least ten counts were recorded for this clonotype. The gene calls are TRBV10-2 and TRBJ2-7, with D possibly being TRBD2 (5 bases). Trimming took off 3 bases at V and 2 bases at J, with 14 bases between the two ends. Germline CDR1 and CDR2: WSHSY and SAAADI. The CDR3 length is 15 residues. This CDR3 is CASSEYSTAAYEQYF. DNA of the CDR3: TGCGCCAGCAGTGAATATAGCACAGCGGCCTACGAGCAGTACTTC.

The table lists this clonotype with a few counts. CDR3: CASSLHSLDRGRDGYTF. DNA for the CDR3: TGTGCCAGCAGCCTACACAGTCTTGACAGGGGGCGAGATGGCTACACCTTC. V gene TRBV11-2 combines with J gene TRBJ1-2; 10 nucleotides line up with TRBD1. J gave up 6 bases and V 5 bases, and 15 bases lay outside the gene matches. The length of the CDR3 is 17 residues. Looked up from germline, CDR1 is SGHAT and CDR2 is FQNNGV.

The table lists this clonotype with many counts. The V and J genes are TRBV7-9 and TRBJ2-1, with D possibly matching TRBD1 (5 bases). The CDR3 runs 16 residues. V was clipped by 5 bases and J by 0 bases, with 14 bases between them. The germline V gene has CDR1 SEHNR and CDR2 FQNEAQ (reference sequence). The CDR3 region is CASSPPGGHSYNEQFF. The CDR3 nucleotides are TGTGCCAGCAGCCCCCCCGGCGGACACTCCTACAATGAGCAGTTCTTC.